The subject of this entry is one T cell receptor (beta chain). The table came from immunoSEQ multiplex PCR; TCRdb's copy has only in-frame clones and leaves some out. Of about 160,000 clones listed, approximately 96% are singletons. The sample belongs to a study of cytomegalovirus exposure and HLA in healthy donors. This TCR was sampled from a woman aged 18-30 years in good health and CMV-seronegative. Sequenced input: PBMCs.

CDR3 sequence reads: CSVGGVSGNTIYF. In DNA form, the CDR3 reads TGCAGCGTTGGGGGGGTCTCTGGAAACACCATATATTTT. The gene calls are TRBV29-1 and TRBJ1-3; possible D gene TRBD1, 5 bases. The CDR3 contains 13 residues. With 4 bases removed from V and 0 bases from J, the gap between germline ends came to 7 bases. The germline gives CDR1 SQVTM, CDR2 ANQGSEA.